The clone carrying this TCR beta chain has a single count. The data were obtained in a study of blood T cell repertoires in COVID-19. This CDR3 is 16 amino acids long. The V gene's germline CDR1 is MGHDK and CDR2 SYGVNS. The V segment lost 3 bases and the J segment 7 bases; nucleotides outside the gene matches: 11. Data came from immunoSEQ multiplex PCR; TCRdb stores just in-frame clones and leaves some out. Among over 200,000 clones listed, 86% were seen once. Sequences were obtained from peripheral blood. The sequence was obtained from a woman aged 25 to 45 who had recovered from COVID-19. The chain is built from TRBV25-1 and TRBJ1-4; TRBD1 aligns across 7 bases. The CDR3 here is CASSDSLTGPSEKLFF. The CDR3 bases are TGTGCCAGCAGTGATTCCTTGACAGGGCCGAGTGAAAAACTGTTTTTT.